This T cell receptor (beta chain) is drawn from a study of blood T cell repertoires in COVID-19. Study details: T cells, B-cell-depleted T cells, or PBMCs provided the cDNA or gDNA that served as material.

TCRdb's copy holds only in-frame clones and misses some; the assay was immunoSEQ multiplex PCR. Among tens of thousands of clones listed, roughly 85% were seen once. V gave up 4 bases and J gave up 6 bases, with 22 bases separating them. This CDR3 region has 16 residues. The germline V gene encodes CDR1 SGHTS and CDR2 YDEGEE. The V gene is TRBV5-8, the J gene TRBJ1-2; a weak D match, TRBD1 (5 bases). The sequence was collected from a man aged 45-65 years with COVID-19, enrolled during active disease. Input material: peripheral blood. CDR3 sequence reads: CASSPGRGVYTNGYTF. Written as DNA, the CDR3 is TGTGCCAGCAGCCCGGGGCGGGGAGTCTACACAAATGGCTACACCTTC.